This T cell receptor beta chain was captured by sequencing in a study of shared clonotypes between healthy human individuals. Germline CDR1 is SGHRS and CDR2 is YFSETQ. With 5 bases removed from V and 0 bases from J, the gap between germline ends came to 22 bases. This CDR3 contains 18 residues. The protocol was immunoSEQ multiplex PCR, while the TCRdb copy is restricted to in-frame clones and leaves out a portion. The repertoire includes about 990,000 clones, approximately 80% of them detected once, and roughly 0.55% sits in the top ten. Only one count was recorded for this clone. The receptor comes from a man between 18 and 35 years old in good health. Some clones in this sample may be carry-over from other donors' samples. The sequenced sample consisted of memory CD4+ T cells from PBMCs. Subset of the sample: CD45RA-negative fraction. The chain has TRBV5-1 and TRBJ2-3, with D unresolved. CDR3 DNA: TGCGCCAGCAGACCCTTGGTGGGATCATACTCTAGCACAGATACGCAGTATTTT. Translation gives CASRPLVGSYSSTDTQYF.